The 7 T cell receptor beta chains given below trace back to one sample, sequenced in a study of human T cells and chemical hapten exposure (dated by TCRdb to about 2021). The receptor library was made with RACE. Sequenced on a NextSeq 500. TCRdb passed the public sequencing reads through fastp at Q25 and MiXCR, retaining productive beta sequences. Rows merge per CDR3 protein into single entries with the most common DNA and genes. The sample table holds around 300,000 distinct CDR3 sequences, of which 5.5% were seen once. 7% to 10% of the sample is taken by the ten largest. Per the publication, the time point label means: pre-sensitization, week 0. The treatment or condition label, as the study defines it: therapeutic diphenylcyclopropenone sensitization with weekly scalp DPC. The source material was whole blood, sampled in connection with sensitization to the hapten diphenylcyclopropenone (DPC). These receptors were taken from a woman between 18 and 30 years old with alopecia areata. Some clones in this sample may be carry-over from other donors' samples.

This clonotype was observed many times. In DNA form, the CDR3 reads TGTGCCAGCAGCATTGGGACAGGGGGGAACTATGGCTACACCTTC. It translates to CASSIGTGGNYGYTF. The chain has TRBV5-6 and TRBJ1-2; 11 bases line up with TRBD1. V trimming: 4 bases; J trimming: 2 bases; junction bases outside the gene matches: 4. The CDR3 extends over 15 amino acids. Germline V gene data show CDR1 as SGHDT and CDR2 as YYEEEE.

This chain uses TRBV12-3 or TRBV12-4 with TRBJ2-6, with a possible D match to TRBD2 (5 bases). The germline V and J ends were trimmed by 3 bases and 2 bases, with 8 bases remaining between them. The CDR3 covers 15 residues. CDR3 protein: CASSFRETGANVLTF. The CDR3 coding sequence is TGTGCCAGCAGTTTTAGGGAGACTGGGGCCAACGTCCTGACTTTC.

At least ten counts were recorded for this clonotype. The V gene is TRBV6-5, the J gene TRBJ2-5, with unresolved D. This CDR3 contains 13 residues. Germline CDR1 is MNHEY and CDR2 is SVGAGI. V was clipped by 2 bases and J by 1 base, with 5 bases between them. DNA for the CDR3: TGTGCCAGCAGTTACGACATCCAAGAGACCCAGTACTTC. Encoded protein: CASSYDIQETQYF.

This clonotype was counted at least ten times. J is TRBJ1-2 and V is TRBV27; D is perhaps TRBD1 (6 bases). Trimming took off 4 bases at V and 3 bases at J, with 18 bases between the two ends. Germline CDR1 MNHEY, CDR2 SMNVEV (reference sequence). The CDR3 is made up of 16 amino acids. For the CDR3, the DNA is TGTGCCAGCAGTTCGCCCCAGAAGGGGGTTCACTATGGCTACACCTTC. Amino acid sequence: CASSSPQKGVHYGYTF.

The chain's CDR3 is CSVGGLYGYTF. CDR3 sequence (DNA): TGCAGCGTTGGGGGACTCTATGGCTACACCTTC. The chain couples TRBV29-1 to TRBJ1-2; weak D call: TRBD1 (5 bases). There are 11 residues in the CDR3. Germline V CDR1 and CDR2: SQVTM, ANQGSEA. Trimming took 4 bases from V and 4 from J, leaving 7 bases between them.

This clonotype was recorded at least ten times. The gene calls are TRBV7-6 and TRBJ2-2; D is unresolved. The germline V and J ends were trimmed by 9 bases and 0 bases, with 11 bases remaining between them. Germline V gene sequence: CDR1 SGHVS, CDR2 FNYEAQ. This CDR3 is 14 amino acids long. The CDR3 spells CASTPDANTGELFF. CDR3 coding DNA: TGTGCCAGTACCCCGGACGCGAACACCGGGGAGCTGTTTTTT.

This clonotype occurred a few times. The rearrangement uses TRBV3-1 and TRBJ1-2; 7 bases match TRBD1. Germline V CDR1 and CDR2: LGHDT, YNNKEL (reference sequence). The CDR3 sequence is 12 residues long. Trimming at V came to 3 bases and at J to 6 bases, leaving 1 base not matched to a gene. CDR3: CASSHTGDGYTF. CDR3 DNA: TGTGCCAGCAGCCATACAGGGGATGGCTACACCTTC.